The source of this T cell receptor (beta chain) is a study of T-cell memory formation after mild COVID-19. In regard to this clonotype: Its antigen is as yet unknown.

Findings and limits, study-wide: Second-wave clones reaching peak frequency on day 37 lacked confirmed SARS-CoV-2 specificity.

Constant-segment primers and 5'RACE yielded cDNA libraries for TCR alpha and TCR beta, each carrying sample barcodes and UMIs. TCRdb reprocessed the 5' RACE reads via MiXCR and lists one record per CDR3 protein. The sample holds approximately 240,000 distinct CDR3 sequences, about 16% seen once. Sample: PBMCs or a T cell subset sorted from them (not recorded which). The receptor was derived from a young man who had mild COVID-19 (a few samples of this study predate the infection). Cell type and time point are not known.

The CDR3 reads CASARGEGTEAFF. CDR3 bases: TGTGCCAGCGCGCGGGGGGAGGGAACTGAAGCTTTCTTT. V and J are TRBV9 and TRBJ1-1; maybe TRBD1 (5 bases). Between the trimmed V and J ends, which lost 7 bases and 5 bases, there was a span of 15 bases. The CDR3 is 13 amino acids. Germline V gives CDR1 SGDLS, CDR2 YYNGEE.